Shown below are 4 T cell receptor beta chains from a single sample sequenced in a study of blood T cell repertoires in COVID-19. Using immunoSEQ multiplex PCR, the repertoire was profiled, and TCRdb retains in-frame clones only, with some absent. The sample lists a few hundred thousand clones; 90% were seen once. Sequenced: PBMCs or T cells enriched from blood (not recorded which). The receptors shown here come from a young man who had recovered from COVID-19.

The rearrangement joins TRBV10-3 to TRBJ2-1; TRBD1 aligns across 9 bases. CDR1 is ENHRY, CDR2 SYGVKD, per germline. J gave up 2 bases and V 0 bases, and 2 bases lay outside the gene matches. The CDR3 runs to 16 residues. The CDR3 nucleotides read TGTGCCATCAGTGAGTCCGGGACAGGGCCCTACAATGAGCAGTTCTTC. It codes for CAISESGTGPYNEQFF.

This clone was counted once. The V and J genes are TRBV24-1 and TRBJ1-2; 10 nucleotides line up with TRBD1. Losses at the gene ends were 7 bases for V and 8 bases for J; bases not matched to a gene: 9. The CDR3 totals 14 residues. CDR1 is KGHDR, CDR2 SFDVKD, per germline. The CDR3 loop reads CATRETGGASGYTF. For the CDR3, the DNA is TGTGCCACCAGAGAGACAGGGGGCGCGTCGGGCTACACCTTC.

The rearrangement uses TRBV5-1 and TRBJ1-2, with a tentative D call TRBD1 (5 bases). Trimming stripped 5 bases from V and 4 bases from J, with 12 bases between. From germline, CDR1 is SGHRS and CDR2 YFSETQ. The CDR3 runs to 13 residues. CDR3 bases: TGCGCCAGCAGACAGACAGAGCCCTATGGCTACACCTTC. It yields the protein CASRQTEPYGYTF. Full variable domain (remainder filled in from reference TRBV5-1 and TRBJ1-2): KAGVTQTPRYLIKTRGQQVTLSCSPISGHRSVSWYQQTPGQGLQFLFEYFSETQRNKGNFPGRFSGRQFSNSRSEMNVSTLELGDSALYLCASRQTEPYGYTFGSGTRLTVV.

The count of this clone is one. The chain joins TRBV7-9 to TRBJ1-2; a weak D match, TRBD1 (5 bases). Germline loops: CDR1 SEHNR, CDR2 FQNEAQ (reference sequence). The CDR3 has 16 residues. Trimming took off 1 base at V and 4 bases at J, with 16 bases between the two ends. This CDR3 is CASSLGPRERGYGYTF. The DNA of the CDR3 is TGTGCCAGCAGCTTAGGGCCCCGAGAAAGGGGCTATGGCTACACCTTC.